This T cell receptor beta chain derives from a study of patients and donors after allogeneic stem cell transplantation. The CDR3 spans 16 residues. Germline values: CDR1 MGHDK, CDR2 SYGVNS. A remark on this clonotype: A read error may account for a junction end that differs from germline.

TCRdb processed the RT-PCR reads anew with MiXCR; each CDR3 protein has one entry. Among about 230,000 distinct CDR3 sequences listed, approximately 14% were seen once. This sequence was found in a human donor who was either an allogeneic HSCT recipient or a stem cell or donor lymphocyte infusion donor (not recorded which). It is not recorded whose cells these are; they may come from a transplant donor. The chain links TRBV25-1 to TRBJ2-1; TRBD2 matches 8 bases. Sequenced sample: blood, either unsorted or a sorted T cell fraction (not recorded which). The CDR3: CASNEYASGFRNEQFF. DNA of the CDR3: TGTGCCAGCAATGAATACGCTAGCGGGTTTCGGAATGAGCAGTTCTTC.